Listed below are T cell receptor beta chains from one sample, sequenced in a study of OX40 agonist ivuxolimab in advanced cancers. Method: immunoSEQ multiplex PCR; TCRdb's copy keeps in-frame clones and lacks some. Among roughly 76,000 clones listed, less than 90% were seen once. The input for sequencing was CD4+ or CD8+ T cells sorted from blood, taken in a trial of the OX40 agonist ivuxolimab. Source of these receptors: an adult with an advanced solid tumor such as melanoma, head and neck, liver or kidney cancer. The CDR3 runs from the conserved cysteine through the conserved F or W. A D gene is named only where the DNA matches it firmly. The size entry is marked missing in some rows and otherwise reads once, few, many or a size class.

17 | - | TRBJ2-3 | TRBV5-1 | - | TGCGCCAGCAGCTTGTTGTCACCGGGGGCTAGCACAGATACGCAGTATTTT | CASSLLSPGASTDTQYF
14 | - | TRBJ1-2 | TRBV5-6 | once | TGTGCCAGCAGCTCTGGGGAGGGGAACTATGGCTACACCTTC | CASSSGEGNYGYTF
13 | - | TRBJ1-1 | TRBV5-5 | - | TGTGCCAGCAGCTTTTCGGGGGACACTGAAGCTTTCTTT | CASSFSGDTEAFF
14 | - | TRBJ2-3 | TRBV19 | - | TGTGCCAGTAGTATAGATATCTACACAGATACGCAGTATTTT | CASSIDIYTDTQYF
14 | - | TRBJ1-5 | TRBV7-6 | - | TGTGCCAGCAGCTTAGCTTATAGCAATCAGCCCCAGCATTTT | CASSLAYSNQPQHF
16 | - | TRBJ2-2 | TRBV7-9 | - | TGTGCCAGCAGCCCAGGGGGGACAGCGAACACCGGGGAGCTGTTTTTT | CASSPGGTANTGELFF
14 | TRBD1 | TRBJ1-5 | TRBV5-5 | - | TGTGCCAGCAGCTTACAGGGGGGCAATCAGCCCCAGCATTTT | CASSLQGGNQPQHF
13 | - | TRBJ1-2 | TRBV13 | - | TGTGCCAGCAGCTTAGGAGACAGTCATGGCTACACCTTC | CASSLGDSHGYTF
16 | - | TRBJ2-1 | TRBV10-1 | - | TGCGCCAGCAGTGAGTCCGAGCTACTCCCCTACAATGAGCAGTTCTTC | CASSESELLPYNEQFF
15 | - | TRBJ2-6 | TRBV9 | - | TGTGCCAGCAGCGTAGTGGGGGCTGGGGCCAACGTCCTGACTTTC | CASSVVGAGANVLTF
14 | TRBD1 | TRBJ2-1 | TRBV5-1 | - | TGCGCCAGCAGCTTAAACAGGGGAGACAATGAGCAGTTCTTC | CASSLNRGDNEQFF
15 | - | TRBJ1-5 | TRBV15 | - | TGTGCCACCAGCAGAGTGGGCAGTACCAATCAGCCCCAGCATTTT | CATSRVGSTNQPQHF
17 | TRBD1 | TRBJ1-1 | TRBV30 | - | TGTGCCTGGAGTCAGGGACAGAGGAATATAAGGGACACTGAAGCTTTCTTT | CAWSQGQRNIRDTEAFF
16 | - | TRBJ1-3 | TRBV19 | - | TGTGCCAGTAGACCACCCGGGACTAGGGCAAGAAACACCATATATTTT | CASRPPGTRARNTIYF
15 | - | TRBJ2-3 | TRBV7-6 | - | TGTGCCAGCAGCTTAGCGGCTTTTACTACAGATACGCAGTATTTT | CASSLAAFTTDTQYF
14 | - | TRBJ2-7 | TRBV7-2 | - | TGTGCCAGCAGCCCATTACCGAGCTCCTACGAGCAGTACTTC | CASSPLPSSYEQYF
15 | TRBD1 | TRBJ1-2 | TRBV5-1 | - | TGCGCCAGCAGCTTGGTTTCAGGGGGGAACTATGGCTACACCTTC | CASSLVSGGNYGYTF
14 | - | TRBJ1-6 | TRBV9 | few | TGTGCCAGCAGTTCCCCCGACAGAAATTCACCCCTCCACTTT | CASSSPDRNSPLHF
15 | - | TRBJ2-7 | TRBV5-1 | - | TGCGCCAGCAGCCCATCGGACAGTCCTGTTGGCGAGCAGTACTTC | CASSPSDSPVGEQYF
17 | - | TRBJ1-1 | TRBV7-9 | - | TGTGCCAGCAGTCTCACCCTGGACAGCACCATGAACACTGAAGCTTTCTTT | CASSLTLDSTMNTEAFF
17 | TRBD2 | TRBJ2-3 | TRBV6-4 | - | TGTGCCAGCAGTGACTCCGGACTAGCGACGGGCACAGATACGCAGTATTTT | CASSDSGLATGTDTQYF
15 | - | TRBJ1-6 | TRBV4-1 | - | TGCGCCAGCAGCCAAGACAACCCCCCTTATTCACCCCTCCACTTT | CASSQDNPPYSPLHF
14 | TRBD1 | TRBJ1-5 | TRBV6-5 | - | TGTGCCAGCAGTTACCCAGGGGGAAATCAGCCCCAGCATTTT | CASSYPGGNQPQHF
20 | - | TRBJ1-3 | TRBV18 | - | TGTGCCAGCTCACCACGCCGAGAAGGCAGGGGTAACCTCTCTGGAAACACCATATATTTT | CASSPRREGRGNLSGNTIYF
15 | - | TRBJ2-3 | TRBV6-1 | - | TGTGCCAGCAGTGAAGGGAGGAGATCCACAGATACGCAGTATTTT | CASSEGRRSTDTQYF
13 | - | TRBJ1-5 | TRBV18 | - | TGTGCCAGCTCACCGGACCAGAATCAGCCCCAGCATTTT | CASSPDQNQPQHF
16 | TRBD2 | TRBJ2-7 | TRBV11-2 | - | TGTGCCAGCAGCCCTGCGAGGCTAGCGGGGACCTACGAGCAGTACTTC | CASSPARLAGTYEQYF
18 | TRBD2 | TRBJ2-2 | TRBV5-6 | - | TGTGCCAGCAGCTCCAGACTAGCGGGAGGGCTCAAAACCGGGGAGCTGTTTTTT | CASSSRLAGGLKTGELFF
14 | TRBD2 | TRBJ2-7 | TRBV4-3 | - | TGCGCCAGCAGCCCGGAGATAGCGGGGCGGGGGCAGTACTTC | CASSPEIAGRGQYF
19 | - | TRBJ1-2 | TRBV30 | once | TGTGCCTGGAGCCGAGGGGTGGGGACGGGAGAGTCCTATAACTATGGCTACACCTTC | CAWSRGVGTGESYNYGYTF
13 | - | TRBJ1-3 | TRBV30 | once | TGTGCCGAGAGGACATGGCAGGGAAACACCATATATTTT | CAERTWQGNTIYF
14 | - | TRBJ2-2 | TRBV2 | - | TGTGCCAGCACTGGAGGGGGAAACACCGGGGAGCTGTTTTTT | CASTGGGNTGELFF
15 | TRBD2 | TRBJ2-5 | TRBV7-2 | - | TGTGCCAGCAGCCAGGGCCGCGGGGGGCAAGAGACCCAGTACTTC | CASSQGRGGQETQYF
14 | - | TRBJ1-5 | TRBV5-4 | - | TGTGCCAGCAGCTTGAGGGCCGCAGATCAGCCCCAGCATTTT | CASSLRAADQPQHF
13 | - | TRBJ1-5 | TRBV30 | - | TGTGCCTGGAGTCCCCGGTCCAATCAGCCCCAGCATTTT | CAWSPRSNQPQHF
19 | TRBD2 | TRBJ2-1 | TRBV19 | - | TGTGCCAGTAAGTCGGGGCCGCTAGCGGGGTCCACCGGGGGCAATGAGCAGTTCTTC | CASKSGPLAGSTGGNEQFF
16 | TRBD1 | TRBJ1-2 | TRBV7-3 | few | TGTGCCAGCAGCTCATCCACCGGGACAGGCCCCTATGGCTACACCTTC | CASSSSTGTGPYGYTF
14 | - | TRBJ2-2 | TRBV6-6 | - | TGTGCCAGCAGCCTGACAGACGGTGCTGGGGAGCTGTTTTTT | CASSLTDGAGELFF
15 | TRBD1 | TRBJ2-1 | TRBV5-1 | - | TGCGCCAGCAGCTCTTCCGGGACAGCCTACAATGAGCAGTTCTTC | CASSSSGTAYNEQFF
15 | TRBD2 | TRBJ2-3 | TRBV5-4 | - | TGTGCCAGCAGCTTTAGCGGGAGAGGCACAGATACGCAGTATTTT | CASSFSGRGTDTQYF
12 | - | TRBJ1-1 | TRBV6-9 | - | TGTGCCAGCAGCCAAAGGGGGAGGAAAGCTTTCTTT | CASSQRGRKAFF
12 | TRBD1 | TRBJ1-5 | TRBV6-5 | few | TGTGCCAGCAAGACAGGGGATCAGCCCCAGCATTTT | CASKTGDQPQHF
13 | - | TRBJ2-3 | TRBV18 | - | TGTGCCAGCTCACCACTACCCACAGATACGCAGTATTTT | CASSPLPTDTQYF
15 | TRBD1 | TRBJ2-2 | TRBV6-5 | once | TGTGCCAGCAGTTATACAGGGGGAAACACCGGGGAGCTGTTTTTT | CASSYTGGNTGELFF
16 | TRBD2 | TRBJ2-1 | TRBV9 | - | TGTGCCAGCAGCGATAGACTAGCGAACTCCTACAATGAGCAGTTCTTC | CASSDRLANSYNEQFF
14 | - | TRBJ2-3 | TRBV7-2 | - | TGTGCCAGCAGCTTAGTGACAAGCACAGATACGCAGTATTTT | CASSLVTSTDTQYF
16 | TRBD1 | TRBJ2-7 | TRBV5-7 | - | TGTGCCAGCAGCTTGGGGGGGGACAGGGGCTCCTACGAGCAGTACTTC | CASSLGGDRGSYEQYF
13 | TRBD1 | TRBJ1-2 | TRBV29-1 | - | TGCAGCGTTGACCAGGGGGCCGGCTATGGCTACACCTTC | CSVDQGAGYGYTF
12 | - | TRBJ1-5 | TRBV29-1 | - | TGCAGCGTTTCCGGGGCGAACCAGCCCCAGCATTTT | CSVSGANQPQHF
13 | TRBD1 | TRBJ1-1 | TRBV5-1 | - | TGCGCCAGCAGCCCCGGGACAGGGGAAAGAGCTTTCTTT | CASSPGTGERAFF
16 | - | TRBJ2-6 | TRBV6-4 | once | TGTGCCAGCAGTGACTCGTTCAGGGCTGGGGCCAACGTCCTGACTTTC | CASSDSFRAGANVLTF
12 | - | TRBJ1-1 | TRBV29-1 | - | TGCAGCGTTGCTGCAGGGCTTACTGAAGCTTTCTTT | CSVAAGLTEAFF
14 | TRBD2 | TRBJ2-7 | TRBV9 | - | TGTGCCAGCAGCGTAGTTCCGGGAGGGGGCGAGCAGTACTTC | CASSVVPGGGEQYF
15 | - | TRBJ1-5 | TRBV5-6 | - | TGTGCCAGCAGCCAGGGGAGATGGAGCAATCAGCCCCAGCATTTT | CASSQGRWSNQPQHF